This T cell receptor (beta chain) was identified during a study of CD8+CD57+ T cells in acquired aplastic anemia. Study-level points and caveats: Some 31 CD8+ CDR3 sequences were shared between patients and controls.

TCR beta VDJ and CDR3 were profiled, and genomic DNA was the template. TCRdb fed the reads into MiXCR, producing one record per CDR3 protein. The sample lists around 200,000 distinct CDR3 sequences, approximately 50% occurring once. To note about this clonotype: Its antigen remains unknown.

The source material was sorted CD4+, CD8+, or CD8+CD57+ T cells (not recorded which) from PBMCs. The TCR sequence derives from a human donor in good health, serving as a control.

The CDR3 spells CASSYSTGWETQYF. DNA of the CDR3: TGTGCCAGCAGCTACTCCACAGGGTGGGAGACCCAGTACTTC. The chain links TRBV7-6 to TRBJ2-5; a weak D match, TRBD1 (6 bases). The length of the CDR3 is 14 residues. Germline V lookup: CDR1 SGHVS, CDR2 FNYEAQ. V lost 4 bases, J lost 5 bases, and 14 bases lay in between. The full variable domain, its missing parts supplied by reference TRBV7-6 and TRBJ2-5, is GAGVSQSPRYKVTKRGQDVALRCDPISGHVSLYWYRQALGQGPEFLTYFNYEAQQDKSGLPNDRFSAERPEGSISTLTIQRTEQRDSAMYRCASSYSTGWETQYFGPGTRLLVL.